These 9 T cell receptor beta chains came from one sample sequenced in a study of T cells in Graves' hyperthyroidism and ophthalmopathy. The CDR3 regions of TCR beta were amplified from RNA transcripts. First-round RT-PCR targeting the TCR CDR3 was performed with the HTBI primer set. TCRdb reprocessed the multiplex PCR reads via MiXCR and lists one record per CDR3 protein. Counted here are 250,000 to 300,000 distinct CDR3 sequences, about 15% occurring once; the ten biggest clones make up more than 10%. Source material: blood. These receptors originate from a woman aged 40 to 50 with Graves' hyperthyroidism that later progressed to Graves' ophthalmopathy.

This clonotype was detected ten times or more. The gene calls are TRBV7-8 and TRBJ2-6; 8 nucleotides line up with TRBD2. The germline CDR1 and CDR2 sequences are SGHVS and FQNEAQ. Unmatched junction bases numbered 5, after V lost 1 base and J lost 0 bases. This CDR3 comprises 18 residues. The DNA for the CDR3 is TGTGCCAGCAGCTTAGTGGGACTAGACTTCTCTGGGGCCAACGTCCTGACTTTC. Encoded protein: CASSLVGLDFSGANVLTF.

The sample holds many counts of this clonotype. The CDR3 spells CASSPTGSTYEQYF. CDR3 DNA: TGTGCCAGCAGCCCGACAGGGTCTACGTACGAGCAGTACTTC. The chain employs TRBV27 and TRBJ2-7, with TRBD1 matching over 7 bases. Per the germline V gene, CDR1 is MNHEY and CDR2 is SMNVEV (reference sequence). V lost 6 bases, J lost 4 bases, and 9 bases stayed unmatched. The CDR3 runs to 14 residues.

This clonotype has at least ten counts. The gene calls are TRBV4-1 and TRBJ1-4; D remains ambiguous. Trimming shortened V by 0 bases and J by 5 bases, and 16 bases separated the two germline ends. The CDR3 is made up of 17 amino acids. Germline CDR1 and CDR2: MGHRA and YSYEKL. CDR3 DNA sequence: TGCGCCAGCAGCCAAGATCCAGCTGATAGGCTCAATGAAAAACTGTTTTTT. Protein product: CASSQDPADRLNEKLFF.

The chain employs TRBV6-1 and TRBJ1-1; perhaps TRBD1 as D (6 bases). The CDR3 sequence is 16 residues long. Trimming left V 7 bases short and J 4 bases short, with 22 bases between. The germline V gene has CDR1 MNHNS and CDR2 SASEGT. The CDR3 protein is CASTSSVGGGSTEAFF. CDR3 nucleotide sequence: TGTGCCAGCACTTCCTCAGTGGGAGGGGGAAGCACTGAAGCTTTCTTT.

This clonotype showed up many times. V gene TRBV16 combines with J gene TRBJ1-2; D remains unclear. Trimming shortened V by 0 bases and J by 4 bases, and 3 bases separated the two germline ends. This CDR3 is built from 12 residues. Germline CDR1 and CDR2: KGHSY and FQNENV. The CDR3 coding sequence is TGTGCCAGCAGCCAATCGACCTATGGCTACACCTTC. It codes for CASSQSTYGYTF.

The chain links TRBV20-1 to TRBJ1-2; D is uncertain. From germline, CDR1 is DFQATT and CDR2 SNEGSKA (reference sequence). This CDR3 is 15 amino acids long. V lost 6 bases to trimming and J lost 4 bases, with 21 bases between them. The CDR3 spells CSALHGPTPFYGYTF. In DNA, the CDR3 is TGCAGTGCCCTGCACGGACCGACACCCTTCTATGGCTACACCTTC.

This clonotype was counted many times. V usage is TRBV20-1 and J usage is TRBJ1-2; 7 bases are a match to TRBD1. V dropped 6 bases and J dropped 4; count of bases not matched to a gene: 8. This CDR3 has 13 residues. Germline V CDR1 and CDR2: DFQATT, SNEGSKA (reference sequence). The CDR3 nucleotides are TGCAGTGCCCCTGACAGGGATCTCTATGGCTACACCTTC. The encoded protein is CSAPDRDLYGYTF.

The chain recombines TRBV10-3 with TRBJ2-3, with D perhaps matching TRBD1 or TRBD2 (6 bases each). The CDR3 is 15 residues long. V was trimmed by 6 bases and J by 2 bases, leaving 15 bases between them. Germline V gives CDR1 ENHRY, CDR2 SYGVKD. CDR3 sequence (DNA): TGTGCCATCAGCTTGGGACGGGGGCTCACAGATACGCAGTATTTT. Its protein is CAISLGRGLTDTQYF.

The rearrangement uses TRBV7-2 and TRBJ2-7; D is unresolved. Germline CDR1 SGHTA, CDR2 FQGNSA. V was clipped by 2 bases and J by 5 bases, with 10 bases between them. This CDR3 spans 13 amino acids. The CDR3: CASSLLSLNEQYF. CDR3 coding DNA: TGTGCCAGCAGCTTATTGTCACTTAACGAGCAGTACTTC.